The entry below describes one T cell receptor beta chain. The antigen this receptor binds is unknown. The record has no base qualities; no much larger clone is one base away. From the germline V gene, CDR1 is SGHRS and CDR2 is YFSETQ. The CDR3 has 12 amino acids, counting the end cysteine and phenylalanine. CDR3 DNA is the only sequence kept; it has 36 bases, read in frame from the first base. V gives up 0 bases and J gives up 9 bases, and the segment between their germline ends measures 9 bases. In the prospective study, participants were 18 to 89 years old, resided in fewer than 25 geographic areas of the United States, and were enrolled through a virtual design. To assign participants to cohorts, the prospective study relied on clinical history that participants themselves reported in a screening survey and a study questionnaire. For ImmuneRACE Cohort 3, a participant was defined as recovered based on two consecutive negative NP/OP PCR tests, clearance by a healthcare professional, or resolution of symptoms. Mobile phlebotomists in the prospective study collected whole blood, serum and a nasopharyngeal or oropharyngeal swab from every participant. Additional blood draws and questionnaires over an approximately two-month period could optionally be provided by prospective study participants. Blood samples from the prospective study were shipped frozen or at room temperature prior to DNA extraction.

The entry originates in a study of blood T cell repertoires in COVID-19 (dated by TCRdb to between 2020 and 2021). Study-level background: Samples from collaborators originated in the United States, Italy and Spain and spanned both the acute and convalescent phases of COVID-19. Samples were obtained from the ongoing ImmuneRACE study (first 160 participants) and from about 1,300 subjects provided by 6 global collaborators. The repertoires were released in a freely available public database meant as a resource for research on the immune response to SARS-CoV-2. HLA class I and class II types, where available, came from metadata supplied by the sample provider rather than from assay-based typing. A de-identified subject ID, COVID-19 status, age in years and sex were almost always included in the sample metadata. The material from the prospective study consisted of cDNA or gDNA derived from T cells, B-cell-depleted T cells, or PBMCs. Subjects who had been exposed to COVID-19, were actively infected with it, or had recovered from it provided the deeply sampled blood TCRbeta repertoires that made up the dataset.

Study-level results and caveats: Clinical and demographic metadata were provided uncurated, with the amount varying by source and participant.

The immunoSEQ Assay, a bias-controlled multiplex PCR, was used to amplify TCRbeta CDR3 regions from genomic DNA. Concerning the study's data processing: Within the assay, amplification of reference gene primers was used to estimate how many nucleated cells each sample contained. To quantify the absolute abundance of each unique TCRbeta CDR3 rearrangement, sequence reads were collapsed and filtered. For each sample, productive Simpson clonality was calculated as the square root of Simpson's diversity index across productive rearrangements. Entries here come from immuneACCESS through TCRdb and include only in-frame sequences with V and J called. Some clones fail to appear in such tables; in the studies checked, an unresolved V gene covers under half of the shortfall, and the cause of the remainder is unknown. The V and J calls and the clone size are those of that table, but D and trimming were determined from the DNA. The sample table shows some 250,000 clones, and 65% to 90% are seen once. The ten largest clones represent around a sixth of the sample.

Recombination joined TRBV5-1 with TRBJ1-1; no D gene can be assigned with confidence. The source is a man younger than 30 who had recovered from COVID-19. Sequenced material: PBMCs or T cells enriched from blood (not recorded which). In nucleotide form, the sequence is TGCGCCAGCAGCTTGGGACTTTCCCAAGCTTTCTTT. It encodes CASSLGLSQAFF.